A selection of T cell receptor beta chains follows, all from one sample in a study of cytomegalovirus exposure and HLA in healthy donors. Produced via immunoSEQ multiplex PCR; TCRdb's table is partial and in-frame only. The sample has approximately 140,000 clones; 80% to 90% are singletons. Sample: PBMCs. Every receptor here comes from a man between 18 and 29 years old in good health and CMV-seronegative. Both conserved end residues are part of each CDR3. A D gene is named only where the DNA matches it firmly. The size entry is marked missing in some rows and otherwise reads once, few, many or a size class.

- | TRBJ2-7 | - | TRBV27 | TGTGCCAGCAGTTTAGGGTCCCAGGGGTACGAGCAGTACTTC | CASSLGSQGYEQYF
- | TRBJ2-7 | once | TRBV11-2 | TGTGCCAGCAGCCTTACAGGGGAGCAGTACTTC | CASSLTGEQYF
- | TRBJ2-2 | - | TRBV15 | TGTGCCACCAGTGCGGCCTGGGAGCTGTACACCGGGGAGCTGTTTTTT | CATSAAWELYTGELFF
- | TRBJ1-4 | - | TRBV5-6 | TGTGCCAGCAGCTACGGCACAGGGTTTGAAAAACTGTTTTTT | CASSYGTGFEKLFF
TRBD2 | TRBJ2-1 | once | TRBV6-4 | TGTGCCAGCAGTCTCGGGACTAGCGGCAATGAGCAGTTCTTC | CASSLGTSGNEQFF
TRBD2 | TRBJ2-7 | - | TRBV4-1 | TGCGCCAGCAGCCTCCTGGGGCGAGCGGGGGTTAACGAGCAGTACTTC | CASSLLGRAGVNEQYF
TRBD1 | TRBJ1-5 | few | TRBV18 | TGTGCCAGCTCACCTGGGACAGGGAACAATCAGCCCCAGCATTTT | CASSPGTGNNQPQHF
TRBD1 | TRBJ1-1 | - | TRBV28 | TGTGCCAGCAGTTTGCCGACAGGGATGAACACTGAAGCTTTCTTT | CASSLPTGMNTEAFF
- | TRBJ1-4 | once | TRBV5-6 | TGTGCCAGCACCTTAATCGCAACTAATGAAAAACTGTTTTTT | CASTLIATNEKLFF
TRBD2 | TRBJ2-1 | once | TRBV5-1 | TGCGCCAGCAGCGTTAGCGGGGGGCTTGGGAATGAGCAGTTCTTC | CASSVSGGLGNEQFF
- | TRBJ1-2 | - | TRBV14 | TGTGCCAGCAGCCCCAGGCAGGGCCATGGCTACACCTTC | CASSPRQGHGYTF
TRBD1 | TRBJ2-5 | - | TRBV28 | TGTGCCAGCCAAACCGGGGACAGGGGGAAAGAGACCCAGTACTTC | CASQTGDRGKETQYF
- | TRBJ1-5 | - | TRBV2 | TGTGCCAGCAGTGAAAACCGAGATCAGCCCCAGCATTTT | CASSENRDQPQHF